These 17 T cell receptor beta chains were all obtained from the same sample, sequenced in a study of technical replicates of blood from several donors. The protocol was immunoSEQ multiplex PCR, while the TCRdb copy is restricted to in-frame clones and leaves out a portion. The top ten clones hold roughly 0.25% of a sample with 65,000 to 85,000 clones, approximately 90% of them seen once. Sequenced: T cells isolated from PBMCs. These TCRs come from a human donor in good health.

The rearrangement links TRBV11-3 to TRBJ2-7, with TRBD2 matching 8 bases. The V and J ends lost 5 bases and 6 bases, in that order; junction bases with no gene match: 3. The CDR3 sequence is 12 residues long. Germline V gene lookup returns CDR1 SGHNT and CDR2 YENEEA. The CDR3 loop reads CASSKSGGEQYF. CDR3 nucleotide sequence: TGTGCCAGCAGCAAAAGCGGGGGCGAGCAGTACTTC. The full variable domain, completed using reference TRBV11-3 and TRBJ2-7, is EAGVVQSPRYKIIEKKQPVAFWCNPISGHNTLYWYLQNLGQGPELLIRYENEEAVDDSQLPKDRFSAERLKGVDSTLKIQPAELGDSAVYLCASSKSGGEQYFGPGTRLTVT.

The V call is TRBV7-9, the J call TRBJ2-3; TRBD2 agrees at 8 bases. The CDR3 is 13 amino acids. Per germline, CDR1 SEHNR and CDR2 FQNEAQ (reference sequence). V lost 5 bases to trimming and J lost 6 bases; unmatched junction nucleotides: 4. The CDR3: CASSDRLADTQYF. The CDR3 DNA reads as TGTGCCAGCAGCGACAGACTAGCGGATACGCAGTATTTT.

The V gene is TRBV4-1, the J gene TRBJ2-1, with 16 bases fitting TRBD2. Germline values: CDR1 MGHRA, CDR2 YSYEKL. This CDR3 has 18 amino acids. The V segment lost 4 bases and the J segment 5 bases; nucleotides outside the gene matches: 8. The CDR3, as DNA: TGCGCCAGCAGCCTCGGGACTAGCGGGGGGGCCTTTGACAATGAGCAGTTCTTC. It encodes CASSLGTSGGAFDNEQFF.

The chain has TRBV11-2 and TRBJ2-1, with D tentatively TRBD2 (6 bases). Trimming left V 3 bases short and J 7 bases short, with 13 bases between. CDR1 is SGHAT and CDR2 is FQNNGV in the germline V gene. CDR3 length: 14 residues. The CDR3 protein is CASSLSGGTNEQFF. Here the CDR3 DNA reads TGTGCCAGCAGCTTGAGTGGTGGGACTAATGAGCAGTTCTTC.

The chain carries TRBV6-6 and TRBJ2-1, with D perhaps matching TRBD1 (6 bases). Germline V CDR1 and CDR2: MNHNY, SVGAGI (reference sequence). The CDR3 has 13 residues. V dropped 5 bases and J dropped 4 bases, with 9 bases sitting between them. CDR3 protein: CASSGQSYNEQFF. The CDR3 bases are TGTGCCAGCAGTGGACAGTCATACAATGAGCAGTTCTTC.

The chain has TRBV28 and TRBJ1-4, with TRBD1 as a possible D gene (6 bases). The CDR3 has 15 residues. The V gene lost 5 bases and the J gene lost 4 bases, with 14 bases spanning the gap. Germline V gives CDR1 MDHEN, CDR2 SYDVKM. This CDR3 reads CASSTTGYDNEKLFF. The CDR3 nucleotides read TGTGCCAGCAGTACTACAGGGTATGATAATGAAAAACTGTTTTTT.

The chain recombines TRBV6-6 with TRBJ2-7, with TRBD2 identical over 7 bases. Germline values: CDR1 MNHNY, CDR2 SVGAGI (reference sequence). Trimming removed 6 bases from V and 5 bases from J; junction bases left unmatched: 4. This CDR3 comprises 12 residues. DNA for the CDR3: TGTGCCAGCAGCCCGGGGACTAACGAGCAGTACTTC. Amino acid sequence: CASSPGTNEQYF.

The CDR3 DNA sequence: TGTGCCAGCAGCTTGGCCGTGGACAACCCCTTCGAGCAGTACTTC. Translation gives CASSLAVDNPFEQYF. This chain links TRBV5-6 with TRBJ2-7, with a tentative D call TRBD1 (5 bases). The CDR3 length is 15 residues. Germline V gene lookup returns CDR1 SGHDT and CDR2 YYEEEE. Between the trimmed V and J ends, which lost 0 bases and 6 bases, there was a span of 16 bases.

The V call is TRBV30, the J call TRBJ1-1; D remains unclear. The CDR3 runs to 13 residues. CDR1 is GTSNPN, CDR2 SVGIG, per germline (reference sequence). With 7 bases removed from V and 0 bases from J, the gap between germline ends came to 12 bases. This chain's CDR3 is CASAKIMNTEAFF. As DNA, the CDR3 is TGTGCCTCCGCTAAAATAATGAACACTGAAGCTTTCTTT.

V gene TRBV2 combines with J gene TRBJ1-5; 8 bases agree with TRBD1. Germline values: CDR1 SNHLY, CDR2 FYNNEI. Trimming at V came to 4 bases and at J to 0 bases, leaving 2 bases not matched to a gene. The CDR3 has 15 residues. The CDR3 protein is CASSGTGYSNQPQHF. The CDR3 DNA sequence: TGTGCCAGCAGTGGGACAGGGTATAGCAATCAGCCCCAGCATTTT.

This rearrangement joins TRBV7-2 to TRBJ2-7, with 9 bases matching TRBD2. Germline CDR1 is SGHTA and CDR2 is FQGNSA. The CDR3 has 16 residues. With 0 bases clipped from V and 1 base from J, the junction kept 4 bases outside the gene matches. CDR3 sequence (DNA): TGTGCCAGCAGCTTAGCTAGCGGGAGCTGGTCCTACGAGCAGTACTTC. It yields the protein CASSLASGSWSYEQYF.

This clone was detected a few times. The CDR3 sequence is CAISELAVPGGETQYF. The DNA of the CDR3 is TGTGCCATCAGTGAGCTAGCGGTTCCCGGGGGAGAGACCCAGTACTTC. This chain uses TRBV10-3 with TRBJ2-5, with 7 nucleotides matching TRBD2. V was clipped by 2 bases and J by 4 bases; unmatched bases: 10. Germline values: CDR1 ENHRY, CDR2 SYGVKD. The CDR3 is 16 residues long.

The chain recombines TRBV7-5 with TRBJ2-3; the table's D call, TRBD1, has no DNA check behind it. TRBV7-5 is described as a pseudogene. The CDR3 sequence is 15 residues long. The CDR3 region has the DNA TGTGTCAGAAGCTTAGGGGCTGGTTTGGAAGATACGCAGTATTTT. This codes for CVRSLGAGLEDTQYF.

CDR3 nucleotides: TGTGCCAGCAGCCCTAGGGACACCATCCTAGAAAAACTGTTTTTT. Residues: CASSPRDTILEKLFF. This chain links TRBV21-1 with TRBJ1-4; TRBD1, the table's D call, was not compared with the DNA. TRBV21-1 is reported as a pseudogene. The CDR3 sequence is 15 residues long.

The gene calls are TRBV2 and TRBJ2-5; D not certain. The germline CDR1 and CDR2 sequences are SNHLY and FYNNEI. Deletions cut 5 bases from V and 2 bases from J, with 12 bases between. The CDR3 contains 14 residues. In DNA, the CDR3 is TGTGCCAGCAGTTTCATGACTGATCAAGAGACCCAGTACTTC. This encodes CASSFMTDQETQYF. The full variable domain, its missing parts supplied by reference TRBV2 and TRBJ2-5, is EPEVTQTPSHQVTQMGQEVILRCVPISNHLYFYWYRQILGQKVEFLVSFYNNEISEKSEIFDDQFSVERPDGSNFTLKIRSTKLEDSAMYFCASSFMTDQETQYFGPGTRLLVL.

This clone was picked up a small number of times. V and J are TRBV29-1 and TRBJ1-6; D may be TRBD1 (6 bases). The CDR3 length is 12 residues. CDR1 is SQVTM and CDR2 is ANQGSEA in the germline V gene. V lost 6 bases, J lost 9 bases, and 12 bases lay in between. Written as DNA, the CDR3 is TGCAGCGTAGGGGGAATGGGTTCACCCCTCCACTTT. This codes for CSVGGMGSPLHF.

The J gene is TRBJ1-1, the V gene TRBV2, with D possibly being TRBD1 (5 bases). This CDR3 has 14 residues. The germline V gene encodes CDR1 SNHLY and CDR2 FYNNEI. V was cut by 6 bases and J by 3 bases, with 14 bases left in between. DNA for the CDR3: TGTGCCAGCAGCCTGGAGGGGAGGGACACTGAAGCTTTCTTT. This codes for CASSLEGRDTEAFF.